The clone carrying this TCR beta chain was observed a single time. Its target is unknown. RNA extraction was followed by reverse transcription into cDNA, which acted as the sequencing template. Method: immunoSEQ multiplex PCR; TCRdb's copy keeps in-frame clones and lacks some. The data contain approximately 180,000 clones, 50% to 75% of them seen just once; the ten biggest clones take up roughly 14%. This sample was taken from a study of CD8+ T cells in alopecia areata. Study-level background: Tofacitinib was taken orally by treated patients, and the dose was 5 to 10 mg twice daily. General study findings and limits: Clonality was higher in lesional than normal scalp, especially in alopecia totalis/universalis. Clarity of TCR sharing across patients fell short of that in mice, possibly HLA-related.

Germline CDR1 MNHNS, CDR2 SASEGT. The V segment lost 1 base and the J segment 7 bases; nucleotides outside the gene matches: 12. This CDR3 spans 16 amino acids. PBMCs, the starting material, were the source of sorted CD4+ and CD8+ T cells. The chain employs TRBV6-1 and TRBJ1-2; 7 positions match TRBD1. The TCR sequence derives from a human donor with alopecia areata. Sample: CD4+ T cells sorted from blood, taken at week 0. The CDR3 coding sequence is TGTGCCAGCAGTGAAGGGGCCCAAAGACAGGGAGGTGGCTACACCTTC. Protein: CASSEGAQRQGGGYTF.